Included here is one TCR beta chain sequence, with context. The antigen is unknown. Subjects with ophthalmopathy showed a Clinical Activity Score no lower than 3, a NOSPECS grade no lower than 4, and a duration shorter than 3 months. These data are taken from a study of T cells in Graves' hyperthyroidism and ophthalmopathy. Study results and limitations: Stable hyperthyroidism and ophthalmopathy were separated using 13 V-J signatures.

Template material for amplifying TCR beta CDR3 regions consisted of RNA transcripts. When the TCR CDR3 underwent first-round RT-PCR, the HTBI primer set was used. MiXCR, run by TCRdb on the multiplex PCR reads, gives a single entry per CDR3 protein. Among hundreds of thousands of distinct CDR3 sequences listed, about 14% were seen once. Trimming shortened V by 2 bases and J by 5 bases, and 12 bases separated the two germline ends. CDR1 and CDR2 from the germline V gene are ENHRY and SYGVKD. This CDR3 comprises 14 residues. The origin of this receptor is a man aged 50 to 60 with Graves' ophthalmopathy. The material sequenced was blood. The gene calls are TRBV10-3 and TRBJ2-5; D possibly matches TRBD1 or TRBD2 (5 bases each). This CDR3 reads CAISEGGIRETQYF. CDR3 bases: TGTGCCATCAGTGAGGGGGGAATCCGGGAGACCCAGTACTTC.